These 21 T cell receptor beta chains came from one sample sequenced in a study of beta chain features in type 1 diabetes. No antigen has been assigned to these receptors. Sequenced material consisted of expressed TCRB transcripts (all of the isolated RNA was reverse transcribed). The table came from immunoSEQ multiplex PCR; TCRdb's copy has only in-frame clones and leaves some out. The profile shows hundreds of thousands of clones, 11% to 15% of them singletons. Whole-study findings and limits: TCRB CDR3s were moderately but significantly shorter in Type 1 diabetes patients in all four CD4+ subsets.

The source material was naive CD4+ T cells from blood. The source of these receptors is a man aged 18 to 29 with type 1 diabetes.

This clone was observed a few times. The genes are TRBV19 and TRBJ2-1; D unclear. The germline V and J ends were trimmed by 4 bases and 10 bases, with 11 bases remaining between them. The CDR3 runs 12 residues. Germline assignment: CDR1 LNHDA and CDR2 SQIVND (reference sequence). The CDR3 DNA is TGTGCCAGTAGTACTACCTTCGGGGAGCAGTTCTTC. Translation: CASSTTFGEQFF.

The chain couples TRBV9 to TRBJ2-5, with 10 bases identical to TRBD1. Germline CDR1 is SGDLS and CDR2 is YYNGEE. V lost 2 bases to trimming and J lost 5 bases; unmatched junction nucleotides: 9. This CDR3 comprises 16 residues. The CDR3 DNA is TGTGCCAGCAGCGTCCGATTGACAGGGGGCGGCGAGACCCAGTACTTC. This translates into CASSVRLTGGGETQYF. Full variable domain (rest looked up from reference TRBV9 and TRBJ2-5): DSGVTQTPKHLITATGQRVTLRCSPRSGDLSVYWYQQSLDQGLQFLIQYYNGEERAKGNILERFSAQQFPDLHSELNLSSLELGDSALYFCASSVRLTGGGETQYFGPGTRLLVL.

This clone was seen a few times. Other DNA sequences in this sample translate to the same CDR3. The chain uses TRBV18 and TRBJ2-7; TRBD2 matches at 9 bases. Germline V gene sequence: CDR1 KGHSH, CDR2 LQKENI. The J segment lost 1 base and the V segment lost 0 bases, leaving 1 base of the junction unmatched. The CDR3 loop spans 15 amino acids. The CDR3: CASSPPAGGSYEQYF. The CDR3 nucleotides read TGTGCCAGCTCACCACCGGCGGGAGGGTCCTACGAGCAGTACTTC.

This clone was counted a few times. The identical CDR3 is also encoded by other nucleotide sequences in the sample. The chain carries TRBV29-1 and TRBJ1-4; 11 bases are a match to TRBD1. Germline trimming cut 3 bases from V and 8 bases from J; bases unmatched to any gene: 2. Per the germline V gene, CDR1 is SQVTM and CDR2 is ANQGSEA. The CDR3 contains 13 residues. CDR3 sequence: CSVEGQGDEKLFF. CDR3 nucleotide sequence: TGCAGCGTTGAGGGACAGGGGGACGAAAAACTGTTTTTT.

The CDR3 nucleotides are TGTGCCAGCATCCAGGGCTTGAGCACTGAAGCTTTCTTT. This encodes CASIQGLSTEAFF. The V and J genes are TRBV6-1 and TRBJ1-1, with D perhaps TRBD1 (5 bases). Germline V lookup: CDR1 MNHNS, CDR2 SASEGT. The CDR3 has 13 residues. Trimming took off 7 bases at V and 4 bases at J, with 13 bases between the two ends.

The chain recombines TRBV2 with TRBJ1-2, with D unresolved. This CDR3 contains 15 residues. V lost 10 bases to trimming and J lost 0 bases, with 18 bases between them. Germline V gene sequence: CDR1 SNHLY, CDR2 FYNNEI. The CDR3 reads CATLSQPQTNYGYTF. The CDR3 nucleotides are TGTGCCACCCTCAGCCAGCCACAGACTAACTATGGCTACACCTTC.

This rearrangement joins TRBV9 to TRBJ1-4, with D unclear. CDR3 length equals 13 residues. From germline, CDR1 is SGDLS and CDR2 YYNGEE. Between the trimmed V and J ends, which lost 4 bases and 10 bases, there was a span of 14 bases. The CDR3 DNA reads as TGTGCCAGCAGCTCCCAACCGGGAGGAAAACTGTTTTTT. Its protein product is CASSSQPGGKLFF.

The sample holds a few counts of this clone. The chain couples TRBV30 to TRBJ2-1; D is perhaps TRBD1 or TRBD2 (5 bases each). V was clipped by 4 bases and J by 15 bases, with 25 bases between them. Looked up from germline, CDR1 is GTSNPN and CDR2 is SVGIG (reference sequence). This CDR3 region has 14 residues. The CDR3 sequence: CAWKAGLAWDGTFF. The CDR3 region has the DNA TGTGCCTGGAAGGCTGGCCTTGCTTGGGATGGGACGTTCTTC.

The V gene is TRBV27, the J gene TRBJ2-2; the D is unclear. Trimming cost V 5 bases and J 3 bases, with 16 bases left between them. In germline, CDR1 is MNHEY, CDR2 SMNVEV (reference sequence). This CDR3 has 16 amino acids. The CDR3 region is CASSPRTAAYTGELFF. CDR3 sequence (DNA): TGTGCCAGCAGTCCCCGGACCGCGGCCTACACCGGGGAGCTGTTTTTT.

V usage is TRBV20-1 and J usage is TRBJ2-3; perhaps TRBD2 as D (6 bases). The germline V gene has CDR1 DFQATT and CDR2 SNEGSKA (reference sequence). V gave up 4 bases and J gave up 5 bases, with 7 bases separating them. This CDR3 is built from 11 residues. CDR3 protein: CSATGVDTQYF. For the CDR3, the DNA is TGCAGTGCTACGGGGGTAGATACGCAGTATTTT.

This clone was counted a few times. The CDR3 sequence: CASGLQGGETQYF. CDR3 sequence (DNA): TGTGCTAGTGGTTTGCAGGGTGGAGAGACCCAGTACTTC. V gene TRBV12-5 combines with J gene TRBJ2-5, with TRBD1 as a possible D gene (5 bases). Germline V gene data show CDR1 as LGHNT and CDR2 as FRNRAP. This CDR3 is built from 13 residues. Trimming pared 2 bases from V and 4 bases from J, leaving 8 bases between.

This clone occurred a few times. Other DNA sequences in the sample encode the same CDR3. The chain carries TRBV10-3 and TRBJ2-5, with D unresolved. Trimming took 3 bases from V and 0 from J, leaving 5 bases between them. This CDR3 is 13 amino acids long. In germline, CDR1 is ENHRY, CDR2 SYGVKD. DNA of the CDR3: TGTGCCATCAGTGAAAGCAACCAAGAGACCCAGTACTTC. Translated: CAISESNQETQYF.

This rearrangement joins TRBV4-1 to TRBJ1-3, with D possibly TRBD1 on 5 matching bases. The CDR3 totals 17 residues. V was pared by 1 base and J by 4 bases, with 17 bases between. Germline CDR1 and CDR2: MGHRA and YSYEKL. For the CDR3, the DNA is TGCGCCAGCAGCCAAGGGCGCCAGGGAACAGGAGGAAACACCATATATTTT. It encodes CASSQGRQGTGGNTIYF.

The chain is built from TRBV4-3 and TRBJ1-5; 9 bases agree with TRBD1. This CDR3 is 14 amino acids long. CDR1 and CDR2 (germline): LGHNA, YSLEER. Trimming took 4 bases from V and 2 from J; bases not matched to a gene: 0. CDR3 sequence reads: CASSRTGGNQPQHF. In nucleotides, the CDR3 is TGCGCCAGCAGCCGGACAGGGGGCAATCAGCCCCAGCATTTT.

V and J are TRBV10-3 and TRBJ1-2; D is uncertain. V gave up 3 bases and J gave up 0 bases, with 8 bases separating them. Per the germline V gene, CDR1 is ENHRY and CDR2 is SYGVKD. CDR3 length equals 14 residues. This CDR3 is CAISDSRANYGYTF. The CDR3 DNA reads TGTGCCATCAGTGATTCCCGGGCTAACTATGGCTACACCTTC.

The chain uses TRBV5-4 and TRBJ1-6, with TRBD1 as a possible D gene (6 bases). The CDR3 runs to 13 residues. The germline V gene has CDR1 SGHNT and CDR2 YYREEE (reference sequence). V was shortened by 3 bases and J by 10 bases, with 11 bases between the two germline ends. This chain's CDR3 is CASSSTGMSPLHF. The CDR3 bases are TGTGCCAGCAGCTCAACAGGGATGTCACCCCTCCACTTT.

V is TRBV5-1 and J is TRBJ2-5; possibly TRBD1 for D (5 bases). This CDR3 spans 16 amino acids. Trimming took 0 bases from V and 3 from J, leaving 15 bases between them. The germline V gene encodes CDR1 SGHRS and CDR2 YFSETQ. CDR3 residues: CASSLGTPRFEETQYF. The CDR3 DNA is TGCGCCAGCAGCTTGGGGACACCGAGGTTTGAAGAGACCCAGTACTTC.

This clone has a handful of counts. V is TRBV7-6 and J is TRBJ1-2; D not resolved. Deletions cut 11 bases from V and 3 bases from J, with 13 bases between. Germline CDR1 SGHVS, CDR2 FNYEAQ. This CDR3 has 12 residues. CDR3 coding DNA: TGTGCCGTCCCCAGCGGACACTATGGCTACACCTTC. Amino acids: CAVPSGHYGYTF.

The chain recombines TRBV4-3 with TRBJ1-4; no definite D call. V gave up 0 bases and J gave up 6 bases, with 14 bases separating them. The V gene's germline CDR1 is LGHNA and CDR2 YSLEER. The CDR3 has 16 residues. CDR3 loop: CASSQDLWEPDEKLFF. The CDR3 region has the DNA TGCGCCAGCAGCCAAGATCTATGGGAGCCTGATGAAAAACTGTTTTTT.

In the case of this clone: A read error may account for a junction end that differs from germline. CDR3 bases: TGCGCCAGCAGCCTGACCGGGACAGACTATGGCTGCACCTTC. Amino acid sequence: CASSLTGTDYGCTF. The chain couples TRBV5-1 to TRBJ1-2, with TRBD1 matching 7 bases. The length of the CDR3 is 14 residues. CDR1 and CDR2 (germline): SGHRS, YFSETQ.

This clone was seen only a few times. The chain links TRBV28 to TRBJ2-7; no firm D call. Germline V CDR1 and CDR2: MDHEN, SYDVKM. The CDR3 runs to 10 residues. With 6 bases removed from V and 5 bases from J, the gap between germline ends came to 5 bases. CDR3 in amino acids: CASSRNEQYF. CDR3 nucleotide sequence: TGTGCCAGCAGCCGAAACGAGCAGTACTTC.